These 22 T cell receptor beta chains originate from one sample sequenced in a study of T cells after posttransplantation cyclophosphamide. Here immunoSEQ multiplex PCR was the method, and the copy in TCRdb shows in-frame clones only, minus some. The sample contains about 40,000 clones, 90% of which appear only once. Cyclophosphamide on days +3 and +4 followed busulfan-fludarabine conditioning and a marrow graft. Sequencing used PBMCs, obtained 62 days after allogeneic stem cell transplant with posttransplant cyclophosphamide. Every receptor here comes from a male patient between 55 and 70 years old who received an allogeneic stem cell transplant from a related donor and was CMV-positive. Among the T cells, some may be from the graft donor.

This chain links TRBV9 with TRBJ1-1; TRBD1 matches 8 bases. The CDR3 contains 15 residues. Losses at the gene ends were 4 bases for V and 6 bases for J; bases not matched to a gene: 11. Germline CDR1 reads SGDLS; CDR2 reads YYNGEE. The CDR3 is CASSQLDRGPPEAFF. The CDR3 bases are TGTGCCAGCAGCCAACTCGACAGGGGTCCTCCTGAAGCTTTCTTT.

The J gene is TRBJ1-1, the V gene TRBV28, with unresolved D. In germline, CDR1 is MDHEN, CDR2 SYDVKM. This CDR3 region has 14 residues. Trimming stripped 6 bases from V and 2 bases from J, with 13 bases between. The chain's CDR3 is CASSPAGSNTEAFF. The CDR3, as DNA: TGTGCCAGCAGCCCAGCGGGCAGCAACACTGAAGCTTTCTTT.

This chain connects TRBV9 to TRBJ1-5; tentative D call: TRBD1 (5 bases). The CDR3 totals 15 residues. Trimming took 1 base from V and 0 from J, leaving 8 bases between them. Germline values: CDR1 SGDLS, CDR2 YYNGEE. CDR3 sequence reads: CASSVSGASNQPQHF. The CDR3 DNA sequence: TGTGCCAGCAGCGTATCTGGGGCTAGCAATCAGCCCCAGCATTTT.

The chain couples TRBV7-8 to TRBJ1-5; D is possibly TRBD1 (6 bases). CDR1 is SGHVS, CDR2 FQNEAQ, per germline. The CDR3 loop spans 19 amino acids. The V end lost 4 bases, the J end lost 3 bases, and 25 bases lay between the germline ends. The CDR3 sequence is CASSSDRFYPSPPNQPQHF. DNA for the CDR3: TGTGCCAGCAGCTCAGACAGGTTCTACCCATCCCCCCCCAATCAGCCCCAGCATTTT.

This clone was detected only a few times. This chain joins TRBV13 and TRBJ2-3, with 8 bases aligning to TRBD2. The CDR3 has 16 amino acids. The germline CDR1 and CDR2 sequences are PRHDT and FYEKMQ (reference sequence). V trimming: 2 bases; J trimming: 0 bases; junction bases outside the gene matches: 4. CDR3: CASSLRLAGSTDTQYF. CDR3 bases: TGTGCCAGCAGCTTAAGGCTAGCGGGTAGCACAGATACGCAGTATTTT.

By sample share, this clone is medium-sized. The V gene is TRBV5-1, the J gene TRBJ1-2; no clear D. V gave up 0 bases and J gave up 0 bases, with 9 bases separating them. This CDR3 region has 15 residues. Germline V gene lookup returns CDR1 SGHRS and CDR2 YFSETQ. The CDR3 here is CASSLVADTNYGYTF. The CDR3 DNA is TGCGCCAGCAGCTTGGTAGCAGATACTAACTATGGCTACACCTTC.

The rearrangement uses TRBV29-1 and TRBJ2-1, with D tentatively TRBD2 (6 bases). The CDR3 totals 10 residues. V was cut by 6 bases and J by 12 bases, with 12 bases left in between. CDR1 and CDR2 from the germline V gene are SQVTM and ANQGSEA. DNA for the CDR3: TGCAGCGTGGGGGTCGGGGGGCAGTTCTTC. It codes for CSVGVGGQFF.

The chain employs TRBV19 and TRBJ2-7; D may be TRBD1 (6 bases). The CDR3 has 15 residues. The germline V gene encodes CDR1 LNHDA and CDR2 SQIVND (reference sequence). V was trimmed by 1 base and J by 1 base, leaving 11 bases between them. CDR3 residues: CASSIGRQGSYEQYF. The CDR3, as DNA: TGTGCCAGTAGTATAGGTCGGCAGGGGTCCTACGAGCAGTACTTC.

The J gene is TRBJ1-6, the V gene TRBV7-9, with D hard to call. CDR3 length: 14 amino acids. Germline values: CDR1 SEHNR, CDR2 FQNEAQ (reference sequence). Deletions cut 1 base from V and 7 bases from J, with 8 bases between. In DNA, the CDR3 is TGTGCCAGCAGCTTAGGAGAATGGAATTCACCCCTCCACTTT. This sequence encodes CASSLGEWNSPLHF.

This rearrangement joins TRBV18 to TRBJ1-1; weak D call: TRBD1 (5 bases). V was clipped by 3 bases and J by 3 bases, with 8 bases between them. Germline loops: CDR1 KGHSH, CDR2 LQKENI. The length of the CDR3 is 13 residues. The CDR3 nucleotides are TGTGCCAGCTCACCTGGGACTGACACTGAAGCTTTCTTT. Protein product: CASSPGTDTEAFF.

The rearrangement links TRBV11-2 to TRBJ1-2; D possibly corresponds to TRBD1 (5 bases). The germline V gene has CDR1 SGHAT and CDR2 FQNNGV. CDR3 length equals 14 residues. V was pared by 7 bases and J by 7 bases, with 19 bases between. The CDR3 spells CASTMGGGPSGYTF. CDR3 DNA: TGTGCCAGCACCATGGGGGGGGGTCCGTCTGGCTACACCTTC.

This sequence joins TRBV20-1 and TRBJ1-1, with unresolved D. CDR1 DFQATT and CDR2 SNEGSKA come from the germline V gene (reference sequence). The V end lost 7 bases, the J end lost 3 bases, and 9 bases lay between the germline ends. CDR3 length: 11 amino acids. This CDR3 reads CSVGQYTEAFF. In DNA, the CDR3 is TGCAGTGTTGGGCAGTACACTGAAGCTTTCTTT.

The chain combines TRBV6-1 with TRBJ1-1; D is undetermined. In germline, CDR1 is MNHNS, CDR2 SASEGT. There are 16 residues in the CDR3. Trimming removed 1 base from V and 0 bases from J, with 12 bases in between. The CDR3 DNA follows: TGTGCCAGCAGTGAAGAAGGACTTCCAATGAACACTGAAGCTTTCTTT. Protein sequence: CASSEEGLPMNTEAFF.

V and J are TRBV4-1 and TRBJ2-1; weak D call: TRBD1 (8 bases). The V end lost 4 bases, the J end lost 5 bases, and 21 bases lay between the germline ends. The germline V gene has CDR1 MGHRA and CDR2 YSYEKL. The CDR3 length is 17 residues. The CDR3 coding sequence is TGCGCCAGCAGCCTTGTGCTCGGACAGGGAGGGCACAATGAGCAGTTCTTC. It yields the protein CASSLVLGQGGHNEQFF.

The chain combines TRBV6-1 with TRBJ1-5; 8 bases match TRBD1. V was clipped by 7 bases and J by 2 bases; unmatched bases: 4. CDR3 length: 14 amino acids. Looked up from germline, CDR1 is MNHNS and CDR2 is SASEGT. The CDR3 protein is CASITGGGNQPQHF. The DNA for the CDR3 is TGTGCCAGCATTACAGGGGGGGGCAATCAGCCCCAGCATTTT.

The gene calls are TRBV19 and TRBJ2-7; 12 nucleotides agree with TRBD1. Unmatched junction bases numbered 9, after V lost 7 bases and J lost 5 bases. CDR3 size: 15 residues. CDR1 is LNHDA, CDR2 SQIVND, per germline (reference sequence). DNA of the CDR3: TGTGCCAGTACAAATTACGGGACAGGGGGCAACGAGCAGTACTTC. It codes for CASTNYGTGGNEQYF.

The rearrangement links TRBV29-1 to TRBJ2-7; 10 bases map to TRBD1. Losses at the gene ends were 7 bases for V and 3 bases for J; bases not matched to a gene: 6. Per germline, CDR1 SQVTM and CDR2 ANQGSEA. The length of the CDR3 is 13 residues. This CDR3 reads CSGGTGDRYEQYF. For the CDR3, the DNA is TGCAGCGGGGGGACAGGGGACCGCTACGAGCAGTACTTC.

V gene TRBV4-1 combines with J gene TRBJ1-2, with no clear D. CDR3 length: 17 amino acids. Per the germline V gene, CDR1 is MGHRA and CDR2 is YSYEKL. V lost 1 base and J lost 2, with 17 bases in between. The CDR3 loop is CASSQGFVPLQNYGYTF. As DNA, the CDR3 is TGCGCCAGCAGCCAAGGCTTCGTTCCATTACAAAACTATGGCTACACCTTC.

The CDR3 nucleotides are TGTGCCAGCAGCTTGGACAGCCAAGCCTACAATGAGCAGTTCTTC. It is translated as CASSLDSQAYNEQFF. The chain is built from TRBV5-5 and TRBJ2-1; D unresolved. V lost 0 bases and J 2 bases, leaving 9 bases between the germline ends. From germline, CDR1 is SGHKS and CDR2 YYEKEE (reference sequence). The CDR3 runs 15 residues. The full variable domain, in which reference TRBV5-5 and TRBJ2-1 provide the parts outside the CDR3, is DAGVTQSPTHLIKTRGQQVTLRCSPISGHKSVSWYQQVLGQGPQFIFQYYEKEERGRGNFPDRFSARQFPNYSSELNVNALLLGDSALYLCASSLDSQAYNEQFFGPGTRLTVL.

This chain joins TRBV11-2 and TRBJ1-1; D not certain. The CDR3 length is 14 residues. The germline V and J ends were trimmed by 7 bases and 6 bases, with 18 bases remaining between them. CDR1 and CDR2 (germline): SGHAT, FQNNGV. CDR3 residues: CASILAEWFSEAFF. As DNA, the CDR3 is TGTGCCAGCATCCTCGCAGAATGGTTCTCTGAAGCTTTCTTT.

The chain is built from TRBV6-5 and TRBJ1-2, with D maybe TRBD1 (5 bases). Looked up from germline, CDR1 is MNHEY and CDR2 is SVGAGI. CDR3 length equals 13 residues. Trimming took 5 bases from V and 2 from J, leaving 9 bases between them. CDR3 sequence: CASSRGGNYGYTF. The CDR3 DNA reads as TGTGCCAGCAGTCGGGGGGGGAACTATGGCTACACCTTC.

This clone showed up just once. The gene calls are TRBV30 and TRBJ2-2; no definite D call. Per the germline V gene, CDR1 is GTSNPN and CDR2 is SVGIG (reference sequence). The CDR3 has 15 residues. Trimming removed 0 bases from V and 2 bases from J, with 10 bases in between. CDR3 in DNA: TGTGCCTGGAGTGTATATGGCGGCAACACCGGGGAGCTGTTTTTT. This encodes CAWSVYGGNTGELFF. Full variable domain (rest looked up from reference TRBV30 and TRBJ2-2): SQTIHQWPATLVQPVGSPLSLECTVEGTSNPNLYWYRQAAGRGLQLLFYSVGIGQISSEVPQNLSASRPQDRQFILSSKKLLLSDSGFYLCAWSVYGGNTGELFFGEGSRLTVL.